This T cell receptor (beta chain) stems from a study of CD8+ T cells in alopecia areata. This CDR3 is 13 amino acids long. Study-level findings and limits: On tofacitinib, scalp clonality and expanded CD8+ clones among top 100 fell significantly. Clonality exceeded that of normal scalp in lesional scalp, most notably in alopecia totalis/universalis.

Details on this clone: Its antigen is as yet unknown.

Treatment indicated: oral pan-JAK inhibitor, 5-10 mg twice daily. It was from alopecia areata patients that lesional scalp punch biopsies and peripheral blood were collected. cDNA serving as the sequencing template came from extracted, reverse transcribed RNA. Produced via immunoSEQ multiplex PCR; TCRdb's table is partial and in-frame only. Of roughly 110,000 clones in the sample, about 83% were seen once. The chain carries TRBV21-1 and TRBJ2-7. TRBV21-1 is flagged as a pseudogene. The receptor was derived from a human donor with alopecia areata. The input for sequencing was CD8+ T cells sorted from blood, taken at week 24, from a patient treated with tofacitinib. The CDR3 loop reads CASSIRARYEQYF. In nucleotides, the CDR3 is TGTGCCAGCAGCATTAGGGCCCGGTACGAGCAGTACTTC.